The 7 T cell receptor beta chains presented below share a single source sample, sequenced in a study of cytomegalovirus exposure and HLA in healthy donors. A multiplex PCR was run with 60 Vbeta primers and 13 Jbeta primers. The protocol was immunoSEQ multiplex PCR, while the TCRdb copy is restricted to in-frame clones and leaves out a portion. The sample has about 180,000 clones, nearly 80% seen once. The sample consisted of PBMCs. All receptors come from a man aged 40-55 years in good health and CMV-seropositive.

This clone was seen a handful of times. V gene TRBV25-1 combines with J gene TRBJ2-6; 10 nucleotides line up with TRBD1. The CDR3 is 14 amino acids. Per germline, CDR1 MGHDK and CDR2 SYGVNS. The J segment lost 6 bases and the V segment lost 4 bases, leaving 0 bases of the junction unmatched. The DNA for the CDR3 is TGTGCCAGCAGTGGACAGGGGGCGGCCAACGTCCTGACTTTC. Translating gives CASSGQGAANVLTF.

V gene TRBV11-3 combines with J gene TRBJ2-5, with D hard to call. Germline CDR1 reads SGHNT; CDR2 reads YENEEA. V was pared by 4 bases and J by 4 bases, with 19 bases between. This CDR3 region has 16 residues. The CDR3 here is CASSYLPWAKGETQYF. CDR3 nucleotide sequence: TGTGCCAGCAGCTACCTCCCATGGGCCAAAGGAGAGACCCAGTACTTC.

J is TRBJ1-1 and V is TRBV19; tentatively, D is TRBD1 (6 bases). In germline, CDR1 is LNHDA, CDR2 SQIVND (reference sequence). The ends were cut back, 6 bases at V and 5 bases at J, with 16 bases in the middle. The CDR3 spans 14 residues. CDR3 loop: CASRSTGIRTEAFF. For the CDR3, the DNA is TGTGCCAGTAGAAGCACAGGGATAAGGACTGAAGCTTTCTTT.

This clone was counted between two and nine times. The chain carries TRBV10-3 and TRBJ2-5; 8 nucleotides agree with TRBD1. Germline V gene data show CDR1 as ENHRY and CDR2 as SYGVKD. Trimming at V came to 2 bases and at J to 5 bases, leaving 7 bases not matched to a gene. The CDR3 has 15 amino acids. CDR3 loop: CAISEGQGAQETQYF. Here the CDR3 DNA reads TGTGCCATCAGTGAGGGGCAGGGGGCGCAGGAGACCCAGTACTTC.

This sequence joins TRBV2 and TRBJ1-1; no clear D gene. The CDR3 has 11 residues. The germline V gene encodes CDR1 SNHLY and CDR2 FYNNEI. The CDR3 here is CASGVNTEAFF. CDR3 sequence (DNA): TGTGCGTCCGGGGTGAACACTGAAGCTTTCTTT.

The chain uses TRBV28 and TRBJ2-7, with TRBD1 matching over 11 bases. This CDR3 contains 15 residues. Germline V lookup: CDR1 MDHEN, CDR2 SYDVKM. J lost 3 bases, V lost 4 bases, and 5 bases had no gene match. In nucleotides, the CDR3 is TGTGCCAGCAGTTCCCCCGGGACAGGGGGCTACGAGCAGTACTTC. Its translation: CASSSPGTGGYEQYF.

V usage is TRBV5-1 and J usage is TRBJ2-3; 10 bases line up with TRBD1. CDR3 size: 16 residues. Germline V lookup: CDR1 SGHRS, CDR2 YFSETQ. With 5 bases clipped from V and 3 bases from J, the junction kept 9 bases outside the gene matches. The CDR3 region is CASRQHRDRGTDTQYF. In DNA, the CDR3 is TGCGCCAGCAGGCAGCACCGGGACAGGGGTACAGATACGCAGTATTTT.